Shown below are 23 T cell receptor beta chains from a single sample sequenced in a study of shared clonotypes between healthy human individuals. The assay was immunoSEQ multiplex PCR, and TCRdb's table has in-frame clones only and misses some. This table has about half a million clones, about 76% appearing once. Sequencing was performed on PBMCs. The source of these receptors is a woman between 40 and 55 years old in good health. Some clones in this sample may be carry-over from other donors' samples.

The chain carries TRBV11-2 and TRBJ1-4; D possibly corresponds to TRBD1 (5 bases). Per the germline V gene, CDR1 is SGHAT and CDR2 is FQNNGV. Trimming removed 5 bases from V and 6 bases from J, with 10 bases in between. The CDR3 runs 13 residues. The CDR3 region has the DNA TGTGCCAGCAGCCGACAGATCTATGAAAAACTGTTTTTT. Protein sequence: CASSRQIYEKLFF.

CDR3 coding DNA: TGTGCCAGCAGTTCCTCCGGGACTACCCTGGACAATGAGCAGTTCTTC. This sequence encodes CASSSSGTTLDNEQFF. This chain joins TRBV28 and TRBJ2-1, with TRBD2 matching 7 bases. Trimming at V came to 4 bases and at J to 5 bases, leaving 11 bases not matched to a gene. Per germline, CDR1 MDHEN and CDR2 SYDVKM. The CDR3 is 16 amino acids.

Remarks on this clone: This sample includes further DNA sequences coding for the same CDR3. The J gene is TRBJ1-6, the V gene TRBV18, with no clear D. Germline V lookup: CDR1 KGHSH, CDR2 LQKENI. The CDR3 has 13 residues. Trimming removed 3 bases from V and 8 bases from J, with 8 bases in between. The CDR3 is CASSPGGDSPLHF. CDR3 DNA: TGTGCCAGCTCACCGGGCGGAGATTCACCCCTCCACTTT.

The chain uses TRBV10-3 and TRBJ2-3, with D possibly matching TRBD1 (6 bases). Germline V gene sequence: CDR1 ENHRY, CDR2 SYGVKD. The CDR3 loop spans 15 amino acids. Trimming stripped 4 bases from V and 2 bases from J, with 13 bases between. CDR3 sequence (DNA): TGTGCCATCAGTGGGTCGACAGGCCTCACAGATACGCAGTATTTT. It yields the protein CAISGSTGLTDTQYF.

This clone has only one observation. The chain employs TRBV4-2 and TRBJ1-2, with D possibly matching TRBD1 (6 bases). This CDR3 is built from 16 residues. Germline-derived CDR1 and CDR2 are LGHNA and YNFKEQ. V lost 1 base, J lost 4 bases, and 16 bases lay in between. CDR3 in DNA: TGTGCCAGCAGCCAAGGGGGGGCAGGGATGAGCTATGGCTACACCTTC. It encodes CASSQGGAGMSYGYTF.

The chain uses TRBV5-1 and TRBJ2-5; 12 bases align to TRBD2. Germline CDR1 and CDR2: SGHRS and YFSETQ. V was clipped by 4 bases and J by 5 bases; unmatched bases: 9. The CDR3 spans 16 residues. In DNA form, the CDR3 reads TGCGCCAGCAGCGGCGTCCTAGCGGGAGGGCGGGAGACCCAGTACTTC. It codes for CASSGVLAGGRETQYF. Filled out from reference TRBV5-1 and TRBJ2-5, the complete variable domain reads KAGVTQTPRYLIKTRGQQVTLSCSPISGHRSVSWYQQTPGQGLQFLFEYFSETQRNKGNFPGRFSGRQFSNSRSEMNVSTLELGDSALYLCASSGVLAGGRETQYFGPGTRLLVL.

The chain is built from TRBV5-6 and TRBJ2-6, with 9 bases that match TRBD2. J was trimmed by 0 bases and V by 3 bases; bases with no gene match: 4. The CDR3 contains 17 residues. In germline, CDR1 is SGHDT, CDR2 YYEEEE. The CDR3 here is CASSSPAGGSGANVLTF. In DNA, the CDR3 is TGTGCCAGCAGCTCCCCAGCGGGGGGCTCTGGGGCCAACGTCCTGACTTTC.

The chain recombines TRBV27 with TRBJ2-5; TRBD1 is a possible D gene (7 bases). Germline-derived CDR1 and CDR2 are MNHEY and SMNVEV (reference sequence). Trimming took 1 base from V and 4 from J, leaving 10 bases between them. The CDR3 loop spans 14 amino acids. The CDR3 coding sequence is TGTGCCAGCAGTTTATGGCAGGGGGGAGAGACCCAGTACTTC. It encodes CASSLWQGGETQYF.

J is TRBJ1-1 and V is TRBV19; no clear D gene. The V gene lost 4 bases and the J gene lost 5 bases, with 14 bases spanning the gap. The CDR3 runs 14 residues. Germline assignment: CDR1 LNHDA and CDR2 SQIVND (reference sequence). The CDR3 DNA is TGTGCCAGTAGTAGGCCAGCAGGTTGGACTGAAGCTTTCTTT. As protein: CASSRPAGWTEAFF.

CDR3 bases: TGTGCCAGCAAGGTGGGTTCAGGGAGCACAGATACGCAGTATTTT. Amino acid sequence: CASKVGSGSTDTQYF. The rearrangement links TRBV27 to TRBJ2-3; a weak D match, TRBD1 (5 bases). Trimming removed 7 bases from V and 0 bases from J, with 14 bases in between. Germline loops: CDR1 MNHEY, CDR2 SMNVEV (reference sequence). The CDR3 length is 15 residues.

DNA for the CDR3: TGTGCCAGCAGCTTGCCCACAGGGTACACCGGGGAGCTGTTTTTT. Translating it yields CASSLPTGYTGELFF. The genes are TRBV5-6 and TRBJ2-2; TRBD1 might be the D (6 bases). The germline CDR1 and CDR2 sequences are SGHDT and YYEEEE. CDR3 length: 15 residues. V shed 1 base and J shed 3 bases, with 10 bases lying between them.

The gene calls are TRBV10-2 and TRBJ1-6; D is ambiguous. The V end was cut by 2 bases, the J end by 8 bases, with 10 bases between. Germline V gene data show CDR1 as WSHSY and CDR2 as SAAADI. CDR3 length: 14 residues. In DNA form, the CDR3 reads TGCGCCAGCAGTGAGGATAGGTGGGATTCACCCCTCCACTTT. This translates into CASSEDRWDSPLHF.

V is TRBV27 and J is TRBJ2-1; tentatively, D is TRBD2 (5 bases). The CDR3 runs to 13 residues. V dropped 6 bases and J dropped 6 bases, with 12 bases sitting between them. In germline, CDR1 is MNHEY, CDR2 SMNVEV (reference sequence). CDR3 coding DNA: TGTGCCAGCAGGCCCCATGGAGGCAATGAGCAGTTCTTC. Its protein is CASRPHGGNEQFF.

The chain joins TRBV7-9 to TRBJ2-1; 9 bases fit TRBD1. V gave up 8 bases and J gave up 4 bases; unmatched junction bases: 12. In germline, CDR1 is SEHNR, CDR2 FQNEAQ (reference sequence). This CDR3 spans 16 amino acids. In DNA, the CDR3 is TGTGCCAGCGACACCTCTACAGGGGGCGCTTACAATGAGCAGTTCTTC. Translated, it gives CASDTSTGGAYNEQFF.

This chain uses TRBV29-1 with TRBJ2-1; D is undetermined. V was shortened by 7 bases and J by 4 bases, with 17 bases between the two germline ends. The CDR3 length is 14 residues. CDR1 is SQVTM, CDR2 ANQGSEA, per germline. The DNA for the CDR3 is TGCAGCGACACCCTAGACGTCCTTTACAATGAGCAGTTCTTC. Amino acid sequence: CSDTLDVLYNEQFF.

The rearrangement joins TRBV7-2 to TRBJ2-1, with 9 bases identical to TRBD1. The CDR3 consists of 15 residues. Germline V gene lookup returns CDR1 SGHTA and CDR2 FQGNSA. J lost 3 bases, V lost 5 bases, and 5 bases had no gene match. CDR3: CASSHRDRVYNEQFF. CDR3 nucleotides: TGTGCCAGCAGCCACCGGGACAGGGTCTACAATGAGCAGTTCTTC.

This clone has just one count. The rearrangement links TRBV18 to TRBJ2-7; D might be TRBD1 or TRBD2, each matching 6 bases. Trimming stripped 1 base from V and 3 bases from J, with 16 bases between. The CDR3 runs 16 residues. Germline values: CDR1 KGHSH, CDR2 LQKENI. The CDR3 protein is CASSPRGAGVNYEQYF. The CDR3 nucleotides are TGTGCCAGCTCACCACGCGGGGCAGGGGTAAACTACGAGCAGTACTTC.

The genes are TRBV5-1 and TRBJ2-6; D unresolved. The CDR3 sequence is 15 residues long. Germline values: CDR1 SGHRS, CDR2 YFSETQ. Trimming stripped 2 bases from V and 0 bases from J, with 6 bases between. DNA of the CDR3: TGCGCCAGCAGCTTAGGAGACTCTGGGGCCAACGTCCTGACTTTC. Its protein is CASSLGDSGANVLTF.

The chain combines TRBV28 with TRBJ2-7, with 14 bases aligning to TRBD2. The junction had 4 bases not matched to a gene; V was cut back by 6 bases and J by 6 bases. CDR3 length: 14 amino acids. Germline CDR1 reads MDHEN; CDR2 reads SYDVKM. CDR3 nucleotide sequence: TGTGCCAGCAGATCGGGACTAGCGGGAGCCGAGCAGTACTTC. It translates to CASRSGLAGAEQYF.

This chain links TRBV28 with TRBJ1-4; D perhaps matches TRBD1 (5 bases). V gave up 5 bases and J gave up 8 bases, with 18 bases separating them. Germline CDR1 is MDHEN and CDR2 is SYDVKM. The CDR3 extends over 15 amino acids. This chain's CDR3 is CASSPNWGIKEKLFF. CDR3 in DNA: TGTGCCAGCAGTCCCAATTGGGGCATCAAGGAAAAACTGTTTTTT. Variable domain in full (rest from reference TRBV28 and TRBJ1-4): DVKVTQSSRYLVKRTGEKVFLECVQDMDHENMFWYRQDPGLGLRLIYFSYDVKMKEKGDIPEGYSVSREKKERFSLILESASTNQTSMYLCASSPNWGIKEKLFFGSGTQLSVL.

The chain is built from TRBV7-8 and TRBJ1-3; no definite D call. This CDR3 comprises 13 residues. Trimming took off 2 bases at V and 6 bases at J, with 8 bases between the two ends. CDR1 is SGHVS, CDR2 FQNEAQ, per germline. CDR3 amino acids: CASSLPGVNTIYF. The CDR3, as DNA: TGTGCCAGCAGCTTACCCGGAGTAAACACCATATATTTT.

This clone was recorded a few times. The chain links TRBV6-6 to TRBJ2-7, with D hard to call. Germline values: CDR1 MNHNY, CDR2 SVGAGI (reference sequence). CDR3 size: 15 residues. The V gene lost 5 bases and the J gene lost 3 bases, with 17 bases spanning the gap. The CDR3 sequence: CASSTPNQPGYEQYF. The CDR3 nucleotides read TGTGCCAGCAGTACTCCTAACCAGCCGGGCTACGAGCAGTACTTC.

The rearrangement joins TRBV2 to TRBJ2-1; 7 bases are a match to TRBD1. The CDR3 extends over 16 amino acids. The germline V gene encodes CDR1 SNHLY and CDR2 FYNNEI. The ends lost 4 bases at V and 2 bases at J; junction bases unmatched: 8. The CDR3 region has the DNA TGTGCCAGCAGTGCTTCGGGCACAGGGGCCTACAATGAGCAGTTCTTC. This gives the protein CASSASGTGAYNEQFF.